A single sample is the source of the 19 T cell receptor beta chains below, sequenced in a study of shared T cell receptors in the human thymus. Only in-frame clones appear in the TCRdb table, and some are missing; sequencing was by immunoSEQ multiplex PCR. The data hold 700,000 to 750,000 clones, with approximately 85% observed a single time. The sample also formed part of further work on human thymus T cells.

Sequencing was carried out using thymocytes. The source is a girl under two years old with a congenital heart defect.

V gene TRBV5-1 combines with J gene TRBJ1-2; 9 bases align to TRBD1. J was trimmed by 1 base and V by 5 bases; bases with no gene match: 6. CDR3 size: 15 residues. Germline V gene lookup returns CDR1 SGHRS and CDR2 YFSETQ. The chain's CDR3 is CASSRTGEVNYGYTF. The CDR3 DNA is TGCGCCAGCAGTCGGACAGGGGAAGTTAACTATGGCTACACCTTC.

V is TRBV27 and J is TRBJ2-1; TRBD2 matches at 7 bases. Germline CDR1 and CDR2: MNHEY and SMNVEV (reference sequence). J gave up 6 bases and V 7 bases, and 18 bases lay outside the gene matches. This CDR3 is 17 amino acids long. Here the CDR3 reads CASTKTLGGGVLNEQFF. The DNA of the CDR3 is TGTGCCAGCACCAAAACCCTAGGTGGGGGGGTTCTCAATGAGCAGTTCTTC.

The rearrangement links TRBV5-4 to TRBJ2-5; 8 bases match TRBD1. The CDR3 length is 18 residues. Per the germline V gene, CDR1 is SGHNT and CDR2 is YYREEE (reference sequence). The trim removed 6 bases at V and 4 bases at J, leaving 20 bases unmatched. CDR3: CASTFQGARGLPGETQYF. As DNA, the CDR3 is TGTGCCAGCACCTTCCAGGGGGCGCGCGGTCTCCCAGGAGAGACCCAGTACTTC.

This clone was seen a handful of times. The chain links TRBV5-6 to TRBJ2-5, with D possibly being TRBD1 (5 bases). Germline V gene lookup returns CDR1 SGHDT and CDR2 YYEEEE. With 4 bases removed from V and 1 base from J, the gap between germline ends came to 8 bases. The CDR3 length is 13 residues. CDR3 nucleotide sequence: TGTGCCAGCAGCATAGACAGCCAAGAGACCCAGTACTTC. Protein product: CASSIDSQETQYF.

This chain links TRBV6-5 with TRBJ1-1; TRBD1 agrees at 7 bases. Germline V gene sequence: CDR1 MNHEY, CDR2 SVGAGI. The CDR3 length is 14 residues. With V trimmed by 9 bases and J by 5 bases, 12 bases remained unmatched. CDR3 amino acids: CASYPWAGGTEAFF. In nucleotides, the CDR3 is TGTGCCAGTTACCCTTGGGCAGGGGGGACTGAAGCTTTCTTT.

The genes are TRBV6-1 and TRBJ1-2; 10 nucleotides agree with TRBD1. Germline V gene lookup returns CDR1 MNHNS and CDR2 SASEGT. J lost 9 bases, V lost 1 base, and 2 bases had no gene match. The CDR3 covers 13 residues. The CDR3 sequence: CASSEGGQGSYTF. CDR3 in DNA: TGTGCCAGCAGTGAAGGGGGACAGGGGAGCTACACCTTC.

This chain connects TRBV5-1 to TRBJ2-7, with 9 nucleotides matching TRBD1. This CDR3 has 16 residues. V gave up 1 base and J gave up 0 bases; unmatched junction bases: 5. The germline gives CDR1 SGHRS, CDR2 YFSETQ. The CDR3 DNA reads as TGCGCCAGCAGCTTGTTCCCGGGACAGGGCTCCTACGAGCAGTACTTC. Translating gives CASSLFPGQGSYEQYF.

The rearrangement joins TRBV9 to TRBJ1-2, with TRBD1 identical over 8 bases. Germline V gene data show CDR1 as SGDLS and CDR2 as YYNGEE. Trimming removed 2 bases from V and 2 bases from J; junction bases left unmatched: 8. The CDR3 is 16 amino acids. The CDR3 coding sequence is TGTGCCAGCAGCGTCACCTCGACAGGGGCGAACTATGGCTACACCTTC. Translating it yields CASSVTSTGANYGYTF.

The CDR3 here is CASSIWAGDQPQHF. CDR3 DNA sequence: TGTGCCAGTAGTATTTGGGCAGGGGATCAGCCCCAGCATTTT. The chain combines TRBV19 with TRBJ1-5; tentatively, D is TRBD1 (6 bases). The CDR3 totals 14 residues. Germline lookup yields CDR1 LNHDA and CDR2 SQIVND (reference sequence). V lost 3 bases to trimming and J lost 5 bases, with 11 bases between them.

V gene TRBV14 combines with J gene TRBJ2-2; 10 nucleotides line up with TRBD1. This CDR3 is built from 20 residues. CDR1 is SGHDN and CDR2 is FVKESK in the germline V gene. J lost 4 bases, V lost 3 bases, and 17 bases had no gene match. CDR3 in amino acids: CASSQGDRDRGNSSTGELFF. The CDR3 DNA is TGTGCCAGCAGCCAGGGAGACCGGGACAGGGGAAATTCGAGCACCGGGGAGCTGTTTTTT.

This clone has just a few counts. V usage is TRBV27 and J usage is TRBJ1-2; D gene unclear. Germline V gene sequence: CDR1 MNHEY, CDR2 SMNVEV (reference sequence). V lost 6 bases to trimming and J lost 1 base, with 15 bases between them. The CDR3 sequence is 15 residues long. The CDR3 sequence is CASSRPPKINYGYTF. In DNA, the CDR3 is TGTGCCAGCAGCCGTCCACCTAAAATTAACTATGGCTACACCTTC.

The chain is built from TRBV5-6 and TRBJ2-7; a weak D match, TRBD2 (5 bases). CDR1 and CDR2 from the germline V gene are SGHDT and YYEEEE. The CDR3 contains 19 residues. V lost 0 bases and J 0 bases, leaving 22 bases between the germline ends. This CDR3 reads CASSLAAGRRVMSSYEQYF. Written as DNA, the CDR3 is TGTGCCAGCAGCTTGGCCGCGGGCAGGAGAGTTATGAGCTCCTACGAGCAGTACTTC.

This chain uses TRBV2 with TRBJ1-1, with D hard to call. The CDR3 totals 14 residues. Trimming pared 2 bases from V and 11 bases from J, leaving 18 bases between. Germline-derived CDR1 and CDR2 are SNHLY and FYNNEI. Here the CDR3 DNA reads TGTGCCAGCAGTGAATTCAGACCCCGCTCGAGGGCTTTCTTT. Translating it yields CASSEFRPRSRAFF. Full variable domain (outside the CDR3, taken from reference TRBV2 and TRBJ1-1): EPEVTQTPSHQVTQMGQEVILRCVPISNHLYFYWYRQILGQKVEFLVSFYNNEISEKSEIFDDQFSVERPDGSNFTLKIRSTKLEDSAMYFCASSEFRPRSRAFFGQGTRLTVV.

This chain uses TRBV28 with TRBJ1-5; D gene uncertain. V dropped 6 bases and J dropped 0 bases, with 15 bases sitting between them. The CDR3 runs 16 residues. CDR1 is MDHEN, CDR2 SYDVKM, per germline. This chain's CDR3 is CASRFLVGSSNQPQHF. The CDR3 bases are TGTGCCAGCAGATTCCTAGTTGGATCTAGCAATCAGCCCCAGCATTTT.

The V and J genes are TRBV5-5 and TRBJ2-1, with D tentatively TRBD2 (7 bases). The V gene lost 5 bases and the J gene lost 8 bases, with 26 bases spanning the gap. CDR3 length: 17 residues. Germline loops: CDR1 SGHKS, CDR2 YYEKEE (reference sequence). CDR3 sequence: CASRLRGASPLPHEQFF. CDR3 sequence (DNA): TGTGCCAGCAGACTCCGGGGGGCTTCTCCTCTGCCGCATGAGCAGTTCTTC.

This sequence joins TRBV5-1 and TRBJ1-2; 10 nucleotides align to TRBD1. The CDR3 covers 14 residues. Germline loops: CDR1 SGHRS, CDR2 YFSETQ. V gave up 5 bases and J gave up 4 bases; unmatched junction bases: 5. The CDR3 bases are TGCGCCAGCAGATTAGGACAGGGGGTCTATGGCTACACCTTC. Its translation: CASRLGQGVYGYTF.

This sequence joins TRBV6-5 and TRBJ2-1; 9 nucleotides align to TRBD1. Trimming removed 0 bases from V and 7 bases from J; junction bases left unmatched: 7. Per the germline V gene, CDR1 is MNHEY and CDR2 is SVGAGI. The CDR3 spans 16 residues. The CDR3 here is CASSYSQGAGGNEQFF. The CDR3 region has the DNA TGTGCCAGCAGTTACTCACAGGGGGCAGGGGGAAATGAGCAGTTCTTC.

This clone appeared a single time. CDR3 sequence reads: CASTYGGAAGDTQYF. The CDR3 DNA reads TGTGCCAGCACCTATGGGGGGGCCGCAGGTGATACGCAGTATTTT. The chain has TRBV7-2 and TRBJ2-3; TRBD2 might be the D (7 bases). V lost 7 bases to trimming and J lost 6 bases, with 20 bases between them. The CDR3 runs 15 residues. In germline, CDR1 is SGHTA, CDR2 FQGNSA.

The V call is TRBV2, the J call TRBJ2-2, with D perhaps TRBD2 (6 bases). Per germline, CDR1 SNHLY and CDR2 FYNNEI. This CDR3 is 16 amino acids long. V dropped 7 bases and J dropped 1 base, with 16 bases sitting between them. In DNA form, the CDR3 reads TGTGCCAGCACCGGACCTAGCGCGCGGAACACCGGGGAGCTGTTTTTT. Its translation: CASTGPSARNTGELFF.